What follows are 16 T cell receptor beta chains derived from one specimen sequenced in a study of cytomegalovirus exposure and HLA in healthy donors. The PCR had 60 Vbeta and 13 Jbeta primers. The data were produced by immunoSEQ multiplex PCR, yet TCRdb's version contains in-frame clones alone and is incomplete. Here the sample spans some 150,000 clones, approximately 87% being singletons. The sample was PBMCs. The receptors shown here come from a man aged 35 to 55 in good health and CMV-seronegative.

The chain recombines TRBV18 with TRBJ2-5; 9 bases are shared with TRBD2. This CDR3 comprises 15 residues. Germline CDR1 is KGHSH and CDR2 is LQKENI. J was trimmed by 3 bases and V by 5 bases; bases with no gene match: 7. The CDR3 bases are TGTGCCAGCTCATTTACCAGCGGGGGGAAAGAGACCCAGTACTTC. Its protein is CASSFTSGGKETQYF.

The CDR3 is CASSLSSGQETQYF. The CDR3 nucleotides are TGTGCCAGCAGTCTCTCTAGCGGTCAAGAGACCCAGTACTTC. The rearrangement links TRBV7-6 to TRBJ2-5; 7 nucleotides line up with TRBD2. From germline, CDR1 is SGHVS and CDR2 FNYEAQ. The CDR3 totals 14 residues. J gave up 2 bases and V 6 bases, and 6 bases lay outside the gene matches.

This clone was counted a few times. The V call is TRBV10-3, the J call TRBJ1-6; 8 bases are a match to TRBD1. Trimming took 0 bases from V and 0 from J; bases not matched to a gene: 10. The CDR3 spans 20 residues. Germline V gene sequence: CDR1 ENHRY, CDR2 SYGVKD. This CDR3 reads CAISESNSKTGASYNSPLHF. The CDR3 DNA follows: TGTGCCATCAGTGAGTCGAATTCTAAGACAGGGGCCTCCTATAATTCACCCCTCCACTTT.

This chain joins TRBV27 and TRBJ2-7, with D perhaps matching TRBD2 (5 bases). V gave up 5 bases and J gave up 4 bases, with 15 bases separating them. CDR3 size: 14 residues. Germline V gives CDR1 MNHEY, CDR2 SMNVEV (reference sequence). CDR3 sequence (DNA): TGTGCCAGCAGTAGGCGCGGGCCGATGTACGAGCAGTACTTC. This encodes CASSRRGPMYEQYF.

The gene calls are TRBV6-5 and TRBJ2-3, with D perhaps matching TRBD2 (5 bases). V was clipped by 7 bases and J by 2 bases, with 7 bases between them. The CDR3 extends over 12 amino acids. Germline assignment: CDR1 MNHEY and CDR2 SVGAGI. The CDR3 loop reads CASTGITDTQYF. The CDR3, as DNA: TGTGCCAGCACCGGGATCACAGATACGCAGTATTTT.

The CDR3 region is CASSLTSGGYEQYF. The CDR3 bases are TGTGCCAGCAGTTTAACTAGCGGGGGATACGAGCAGTACTTC. The chain uses TRBV27 and TRBJ2-7; 11 nucleotides line up with TRBD2. The CDR3 is made up of 14 amino acids. The germline V gene has CDR1 MNHEY and CDR2 SMNVEV (reference sequence). V trimming: 2 bases; J trimming: 4 bases; junction bases outside the gene matches: 1.

The rearrangement joins TRBV6-1 to TRBJ2-2; no clear D gene. In germline, CDR1 is MNHNS, CDR2 SASEGT. V shed 6 bases and J shed 11 bases, with 7 bases lying between them. The CDR3 covers 10 residues. CDR3 region: CASRPVELFF. The CDR3 DNA reads TGTGCCAGCAGACCAGTAGAGCTGTTTTTT.

This sequence joins TRBV4-2 and TRBJ1-4; D not certain. The length of the CDR3 is 16 residues. Trimming cost V 1 base and J 3 bases, with 12 bases left between them. Germline CDR1 LGHNA, CDR2 YNFKEQ. In nucleotides, the CDR3 is TGTGCCAGCAGCCAAGGCCCCGAAGGAGCTAATGAAAAACTGTTTTTT. Protein sequence: CASSQGPEGANEKLFF.

The chain recombines TRBV6-6 with TRBJ1-6; 8 bases map to TRBD1. There are 15 residues in the CDR3. Per the germline V gene, CDR1 is MNHNY and CDR2 is SVGAGI (reference sequence). Trimming took 6 bases from V and 8 from J; bases not matched to a gene: 9. The CDR3 region has the DNA TGTGCCAGCAGACCGACCACAGGGGGGTATTCACCCCTCCACTTT. It yields the protein CASRPTTGGYSPLHF.

V and J are TRBV2 and TRBJ2-1; 10 nucleotides agree with TRBD2. The CDR3 consists of 15 residues. Per germline, CDR1 SNHLY and CDR2 FYNNEI. Trimming removed 4 bases from V and 7 bases from J; junction bases left unmatched: 7. CDR3 amino acids: CASSGAGLALNEQFF. CDR3 DNA sequence: TGTGCCAGCAGTGGGGCGGGACTAGCGTTAAATGAGCAGTTCTTC.

There are a few counts of this clone. The chain is built from TRBV12-5 and TRBJ2-1; maybe TRBD2 (5 bases). Germline V gene lookup returns CDR1 LGHNT and CDR2 FRNRAP. With 2 bases removed from V and 6 bases from J, the gap between germline ends came to 14 bases. This CDR3 has 15 amino acids. CDR3 sequence (DNA): TGTGCTAGTGGTTTGCGCGGAGGCTTAAGCAATGAGCAGTTCTTC. It specifies CASGLRGGLSNEQFF.

The gene calls are TRBV7-9 and TRBJ2-3, with 16 bases identical to TRBD2. This CDR3 is 17 amino acids long. V lost 5 bases to trimming and J lost 5 bases; unmatched junction nucleotides: 7. CDR1 SEHNR and CDR2 FQNEAQ come from the germline V gene (reference sequence). The DNA for the CDR3 is TGTGCCAGCAGCCCAGGGACTAGCGGGAGGGCTAGAGATACGCAGTATTTT. It specifies CASSPGTSGRARDTQYF.

The J gene is TRBJ2-7, the V gene TRBV2, with a tentative D call TRBD1 (6 bases). CDR1 and CDR2 (germline): SNHLY, FYNNEI. The CDR3 is made up of 14 amino acids. V was cut by 4 bases and J by 2 bases, with 12 bases left in between. The CDR3 DNA is TGTGCCAGCAGTGTGCTGGACAGTACCTACGAGCAGTACTTC. It codes for CASSVLDSTYEQYF.

The V gene is TRBV5-8, the J gene TRBJ2-3; 7 nucleotides agree with TRBD2. This CDR3 comprises 17 residues. Germline trimming cut 2 bases from V and 3 bases from J; bases unmatched to any gene: 12. The germline gives CDR1 SGHTS, CDR2 YDEGEE. CDR3 sequence (DNA): TGTGCCAGCAGCTTCGACGGGGCGGGAGCTGGAACAGATACGCAGTATTTT. Translated, it gives CASSFDGAGAGTDTQYF.

In the case of this clone: Other DNA sequences from this sample encode an identical CDR3 as well. The chain joins TRBV19 to TRBJ1-2; TRBD1 matches 7 bases. This CDR3 contains 12 residues. J was trimmed by 6 bases and V by 5 bases; bases with no gene match: 3. Germline CDR1 LNHDA, CDR2 SQIVND (reference sequence). The CDR3 DNA reads as TGTGCCAGTAGTGTACAGGGGCATGGCTACACCTTC. This codes for CASSVQGHGYTF. The variable domain in full, completed from reference TRBV19 and TRBJ1-2, reads DGGITQSPKYLFRKEGQNVTLSCEQNLNHDAMYWYRQDPGQGLRLIYYSQIVNDFQKGDIAEGYSVSREKKESFPLTVTSAQKNPTAFYLCASSVQGHGYTFGSGTRLTVV.

The chain has TRBV18 and TRBJ2-5; D gene uncertain. Germline-derived CDR1 and CDR2 are KGHSH and LQKENI. Deletions cut 0 bases from V and 7 bases from J, with 12 bases between. The CDR3 totals 14 residues. CDR3 sequence (DNA): TGTGCCAGCTCACCACCTGGCCTCCCCTGGACCCAGTACTTC. It yields the protein CASSPPGLPWTQYF.